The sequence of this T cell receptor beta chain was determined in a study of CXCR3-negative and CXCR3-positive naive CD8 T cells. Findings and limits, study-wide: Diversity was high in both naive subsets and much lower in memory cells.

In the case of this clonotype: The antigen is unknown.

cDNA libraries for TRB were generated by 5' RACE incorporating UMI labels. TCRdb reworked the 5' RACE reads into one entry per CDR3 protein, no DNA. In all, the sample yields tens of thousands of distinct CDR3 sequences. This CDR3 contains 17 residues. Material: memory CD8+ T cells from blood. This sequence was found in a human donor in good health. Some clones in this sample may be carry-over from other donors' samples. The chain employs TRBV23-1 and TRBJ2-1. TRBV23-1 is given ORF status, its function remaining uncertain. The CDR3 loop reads CASSQSLLSGPYNEQFF.